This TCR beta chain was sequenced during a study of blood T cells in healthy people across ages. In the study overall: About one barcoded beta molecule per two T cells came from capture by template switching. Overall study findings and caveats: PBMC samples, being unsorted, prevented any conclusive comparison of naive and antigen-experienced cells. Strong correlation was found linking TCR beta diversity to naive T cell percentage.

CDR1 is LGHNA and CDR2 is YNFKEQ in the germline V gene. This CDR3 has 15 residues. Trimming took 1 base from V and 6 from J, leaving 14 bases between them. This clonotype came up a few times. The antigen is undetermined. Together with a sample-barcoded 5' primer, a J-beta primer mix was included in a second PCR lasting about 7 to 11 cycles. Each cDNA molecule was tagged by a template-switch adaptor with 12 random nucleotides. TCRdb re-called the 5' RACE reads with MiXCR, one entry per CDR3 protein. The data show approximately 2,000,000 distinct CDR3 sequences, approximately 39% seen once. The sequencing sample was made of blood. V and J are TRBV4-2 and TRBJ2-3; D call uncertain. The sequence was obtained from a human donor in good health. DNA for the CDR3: TGTGCCAGCAGCCAAGGTTTGTCTAGACGGGATACGCAGTATTTT. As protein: CASSQGLSRRDTQYF.